This is a list of T cell receptor beta chains from one sample in a study of CD8+ T cells in alopecia areata. Sequencing was performed with immunoSEQ multiplex PCR; in TCRdb, only in-frame clones are kept and a portion is missing. The sample includes fewer than 350,000 clones, 55% to 75% seen only once; the top ten take over 1.5%. Sequenced here: CD4+ T cells sorted from blood, sampled at week 24, from a patient treated with tofacitinib. The receptors were gathered from a human donor with alopecia areata. CDR3s include the opening cysteine and the closing phenylalanine or tryptophan. The D gene is left open where the match is weak. Only part of the rows carry a size: once, few, many, or a class if the clone is expanded.

DNA	CDR3	D	V	size	J
TGTGCCATCAGTGCGTCCAAAAACATTCAGTACTTC	CAISASKNIQYF	-	TRBV10-3	-	TRBJ2-4
TGCGCCAGCAGCCAAGAGCTAGCAAGGATCGCAGATACGCAGTATTTT	CASSQELARIADTQYF	-	TRBV4-3	few	TRBJ2-3
TGTGCCAGCAGTTCAGGGGCGTACTATGGCTACACCTTC	CASSSGAYYGYTF	-	TRBV28	once	TRBJ1-2
TGTGCCAGCAGCTCCCTCTTGCTATCTAGCACAGATACGCAGTATTTT	CASSSLLLSSTDTQYF	-	TRBV7-9	-	TRBJ2-3
TGTGCCATCAGTGAGTCAGGGACAGGGGATGGCTACACCTTC	CAISESGTGDGYTF	TRBD1	TRBV10-3	-	TRBJ1-2
TGTGCCAGCTCACCAAGGCGAGGACTCTACGAGCAGTACTTC	CASSPRRGLYEQYF	-	TRBV18	-	TRBJ2-7
TGTGCCAGCAGTGAAGGGACAGGGTCGGAAAAACTGTTTTTT	CASSEGTGSEKLFF	TRBD1	TRBV2	few	TRBJ1-4
TGCAGCGTTGCCCTAGCGGGGTCAAATGAGCAGTTCTTC	CSVALAGSNEQFF	TRBD2	TRBV29-1	-	TRBJ2-1
TGTGCCAGCAGCTTAGCGCCGGGACATAATGAAAAACTGTTTTTT	CASSLAPGHNEKLFF	-	TRBV7-9	-	TRBJ1-4
TGCAGCGTTGACGCCGGGGGTTCTGGAAACACCATATATTTT	CSVDAGGSGNTIYF	-	TRBV29-1	-	TRBJ1-3
TGTGCCAGCAGCCAAGTAGTGGGAAATGAGCAGTTCTTC	CASSQVVGNEQFF	-	TRBV14	-	TRBJ2-1
TGTGCCAGCAGCCGGGACCGGACGATGAACACTGAAGCTTTCTTT	CASSRDRTMNTEAFF	-	TRBV5-4	-	TRBJ1-1
TGTGCCAGCAGCCAAGATAGAGGAGGGGGCCGGAACACAGATACGCAGTATTTT	CASSQDRGGGRNTDTQYF	-	TRBV4-2	-	TRBJ2-3
TGCGCCAGCAGCCAGTCCCTAGCGGGGCTTACAGATACGCAGTATTTT	CASSQSLAGLTDTQYF	TRBD2	TRBV4-1	few	TRBJ2-3
TGTGCCATCAGGGAAGGAGGGGGATACAATGAGCAGTTCTTC	CAIREGGGYNEQFF	-	TRBV10-3	few	TRBJ2-1
TGTGCCAGCAGTCGGGGGGATGAACAGTTCTTC	CASSRGDEQFF	TRBD2	TRBV6-5	few	TRBJ2-1
TGTGCCAGCAGCTTGGAACAGGGGTCTAACTATGGCTACACCTTC	CASSLEQGSNYGYTF	TRBD1	TRBV5-5	-	TRBJ1-2
TGTGCCTGGACGGGTCGTGCTAGCACAGATACGCAGTATTTT	CAWTGRASTDTQYF	-	TRBV30	-	TRBJ2-3
TGTGCCAGCAGCTTCCCCCACTCTGGGGCCAACGTCCTGACTTTC	CASSFPHSGANVLTF	-	TRBV5-6	-	TRBJ2-6
TGTGCCAGCAGCCCACTGGGCAGGGGCCTTGAAGCTTTCTTT	CASSPLGRGLEAFF	-	TRBV7-2	-	TRBJ1-1
TGTGCCAGCAGCCCACCGGGACAGGGGTTTCCCCGAGGATACGAGCAGTACTTC	CASSPPGQGFPRGYEQYF	TRBD1	TRBV7-2	-	TRBJ2-7
TGCAGCGCCAGTAATGCTAACTATGGCTACACCTTC	CSASNANYGYTF	-	TRBV29-1	few	TRBJ1-2
TGTGCCAGCTCACCGGGACAGGGAAACTATGGCTACACCTTC	CASSPGQGNYGYTF	TRBD1	TRBV18	few	TRBJ1-2
TGTGCCTGGAGTGTTGGACGGAATTCACCCCTCCACTTT	CAWSVGRNSPLHF	-	TRBV30	-	TRBJ1-6
TGCAGCGCCTCCGGGACTCAGGAGACCCAGTACTTC	CSASGTQETQYF	-	TRBV29-1	-	TRBJ2-5
TGTGCCAGCAGCCAACACCGGGTCGGCAGGGCCTCAACTAATGAAAAACTGTTTTTT	CASSQHRVGRASTNEKLFF	-	TRBV14	-	TRBJ1-4
TGCAGCGGCAGACAGGGGGCGAATTCACCCCTCCACTTT	CSGRQGANSPLHF	TRBD1	TRBV29-1	-	TRBJ1-6
TGTGCCAGTAGTATAGGGGGGACTAGCATGGAGACCCAGTACTTC	CASSIGGTSMETQYF	TRBD2	TRBV19	-	TRBJ2-5
TGTGCCTTGACACCAAACTATGGCTACACCTTC	CALTPNYGYTF	-	TRBV30	-	TRBJ1-2
TGTGCCAGCAGTCGAAGCTTCCGGGGCGGCACCGGGGAGCTGTTTTTT	CASSRSFRGGTGELFF	-	TRBV6-6	-	TRBJ2-2
TGCGCCAGCAGCATTCGGGACAGTTGGGGCACAGATACGCAGTATTTT	CASSIRDSWGTDTQYF	TRBD1	TRBV5-1	-	TRBJ2-3
TGTGCCAGCAGCTTGGACAGGGGAGACTCTGAAGCTTTCTTT	CASSLDRGDSEAFF	TRBD1	TRBV7-9	few	TRBJ1-1
TGTGCCAGCAGTGAGCGAGGCGGGGGACGAAATGAAAAACTGTTTTTT	CASSERGGGRNEKLFF	-	TRBV25-1	few	TRBJ1-4
TGTGCCAGCACTCGGGACAGGGCATCTGAAGCTTTCTTT	CASTRDRASEAFF	TRBD1	TRBV6-1	few	TRBJ1-1
TGTGCCAGCAGCTTAGAAGCGGGCCTCGGCGAGCAGTACTTC	CASSLEAGLGEQYF	-	TRBV7-9	-	TRBJ2-7
TGCAGCGTTGTCCGGGGGGACACTGAAGCTTTCTTT	CSVVRGDTEAFF	-	TRBV29-1	-	TRBJ1-1
TGTGCCTGGAGTGCGACGGCAGCTGGCTACACCTTC	CAWSATAAGYTF	-	TRBV30	-	TRBJ1-2
TGTGCCATCAGGGATAGCGGGGGGGCTTTTGAGCAGTTCTTC	CAIRDSGGAFEQFF	TRBD2	TRBV10-3	few	TRBJ2-1
TGTGCCAGCAGTTTATCGCCCATGGGCACCTACGAGCAGTACTTC	CASSLSPMGTYEQYF	-	TRBV27	-	TRBJ2-7
TGTGCCAGCAGCTTAGATCCAGGAAAGACCCAGTACTTC	CASSLDPGKTQYF	-	TRBV7-2	-	TRBJ2-5
TGTGCCAGCAGCCTTAACGCGGACAGGGCAATCGGGGAGCTGTTTTTT	CASSLNADRAIGELFF	TRBD1	TRBV11-2	-	TRBJ2-2
TGTGCCAGCAGGGTTGGACGGAGATCGAACACTGAAGCTTTCTTT	CASRVGRRSNTEAFF	-	TRBV6-5	-	TRBJ1-1
TGTGCCTGGACCAGGGTTTCCTTGAACACTGAAGCTTTCTTT	CAWTRVSLNTEAFF	-	TRBV30	-	TRBJ1-1
TGCAGCGTGGGGGAGGGCCATCTTTCCTGGGATGGCTACACCTTC	CSVGEGHLSWDGYTF	-	TRBV29-1	-	TRBJ1-2
TGTGCCAGCTCACCGGGGGCGCGGAGCACCGGGGAGCTGTTTTTT	CASSPGARSTGELFF	-	TRBV18	-	TRBJ2-2
TGCGCCAGCAGCTTGGTCAGGGGGCCGGGAGAACAGTTCTTC	CASSLVRGPGEQFF	TRBD1	TRBV5-1	-	TRBJ2-1
TGTGCCAGCAGCTTTCAAGCGGGGGATACCTACGAGCAGTACTTC	CASSFQAGDTYEQYF	TRBD2	TRBV11-1	-	TRBJ2-7
TGCAGCGTTGTGGGGGGCGCAGATACGCAGTATTTT	CSVVGGADTQYF	-	TRBV29-1	-	TRBJ2-3
TGTGCCAGCAGCTGGGACAGCCACCAAGAGACCCAGTACTTC	CASSWDSHQETQYF	TRBD1	TRBV7-2	-	TRBJ2-5
TGTGCCAGCAGTACAGGGGCCCAGAGCTCCTACAATGAGCAGTTCTTC	CASSTGAQSSYNEQFF	TRBD1	TRBV28	few	TRBJ2-1
TGTGCCAGCAGCCCGAGTAATGAGCAGTTCTTC	CASSPSNEQFF	-	TRBV6-6	-	TRBJ2-1